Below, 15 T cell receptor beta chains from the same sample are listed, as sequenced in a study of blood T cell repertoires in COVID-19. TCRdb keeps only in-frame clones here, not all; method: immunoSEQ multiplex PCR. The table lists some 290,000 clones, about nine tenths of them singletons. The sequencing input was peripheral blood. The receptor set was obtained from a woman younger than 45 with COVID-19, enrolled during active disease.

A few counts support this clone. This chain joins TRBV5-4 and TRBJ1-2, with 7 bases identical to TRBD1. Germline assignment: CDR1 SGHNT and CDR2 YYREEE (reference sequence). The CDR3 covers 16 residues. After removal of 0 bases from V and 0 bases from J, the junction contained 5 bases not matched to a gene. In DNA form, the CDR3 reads TGTGCCAGCAGCTTGGGCCGGGGACAGCCTAACTATGGCTACACCTTC. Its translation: CASSLGRGQPNYGYTF.

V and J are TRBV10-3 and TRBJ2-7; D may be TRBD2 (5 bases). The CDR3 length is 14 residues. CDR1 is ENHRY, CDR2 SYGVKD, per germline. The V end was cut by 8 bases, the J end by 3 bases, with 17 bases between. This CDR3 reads CAIGRRVPGYEQYF. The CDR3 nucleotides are TGTGCCATCGGGAGACGGGTCCCAGGCTACGAGCAGTACTTC.

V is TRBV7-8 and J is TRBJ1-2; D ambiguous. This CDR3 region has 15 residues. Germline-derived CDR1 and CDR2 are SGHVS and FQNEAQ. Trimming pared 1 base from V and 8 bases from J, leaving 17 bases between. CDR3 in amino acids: CASSLGGVRSGGYTF. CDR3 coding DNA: TGTGCCAGCAGCTTAGGGGGAGTGAGGAGCGGGGGCTACACCTTC.

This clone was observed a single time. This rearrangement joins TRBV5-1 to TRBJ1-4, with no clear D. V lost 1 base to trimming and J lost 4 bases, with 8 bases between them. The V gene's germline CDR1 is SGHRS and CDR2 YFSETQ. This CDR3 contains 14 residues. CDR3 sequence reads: CASSLTSVNEKLFF. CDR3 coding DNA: TGCGCCAGCAGCTTGACCAGTGTTAATGAAAAACTGTTTTTT. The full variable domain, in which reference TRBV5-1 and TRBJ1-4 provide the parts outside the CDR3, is KAGVTQTPRYLIKTRGQQVTLSCSPISGHRSVSWYQQTPGQGLQFLFEYFSETQRNKGNFPGRFSGRQFSNSRSEMNVSTLELGDSALYLCASSLTSVNEKLFFGSGTQLSVL.

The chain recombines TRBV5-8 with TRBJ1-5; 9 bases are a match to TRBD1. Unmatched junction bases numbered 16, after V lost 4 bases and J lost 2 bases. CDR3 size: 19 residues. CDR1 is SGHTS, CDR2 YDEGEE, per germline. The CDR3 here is CASSLNPGTGLEGNQPQHF. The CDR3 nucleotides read TGTGCCAGCAGCCTCAACCCCGGGACAGGGCTAGAGGGCAATCAGCCCCAGCATTTT.

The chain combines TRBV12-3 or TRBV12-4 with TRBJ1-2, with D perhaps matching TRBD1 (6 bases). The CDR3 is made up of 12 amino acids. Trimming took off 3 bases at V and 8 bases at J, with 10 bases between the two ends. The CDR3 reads CASSFGQSGYTF. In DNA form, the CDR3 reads TGTGCCAGCAGTTTCGGACAGTCCGGCTACACCTTC.

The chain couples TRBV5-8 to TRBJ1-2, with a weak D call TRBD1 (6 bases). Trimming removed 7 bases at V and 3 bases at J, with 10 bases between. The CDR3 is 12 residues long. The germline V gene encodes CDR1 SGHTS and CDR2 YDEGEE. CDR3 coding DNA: TGTGCCAGCGTCTCAGGGGACTATGGCTACACCTTC. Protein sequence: CASVSGDYGYTF.

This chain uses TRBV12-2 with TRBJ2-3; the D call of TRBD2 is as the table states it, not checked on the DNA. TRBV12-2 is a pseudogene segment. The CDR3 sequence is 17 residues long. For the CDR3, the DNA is TGTGCAAGTCGCGTAAGACTAGCGGGGGGGCCACCCGATACGCAGTATTTT. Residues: CASRVRLAGGPPDTQYF.

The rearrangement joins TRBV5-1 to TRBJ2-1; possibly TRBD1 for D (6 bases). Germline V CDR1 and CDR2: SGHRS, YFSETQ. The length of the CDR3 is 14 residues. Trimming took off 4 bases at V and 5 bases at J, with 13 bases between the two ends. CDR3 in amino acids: CASSRGAGDNEQFF. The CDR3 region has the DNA TGCGCCAGCAGCCGTGGGGCAGGGGACAATGAGCAGTTCTTC.

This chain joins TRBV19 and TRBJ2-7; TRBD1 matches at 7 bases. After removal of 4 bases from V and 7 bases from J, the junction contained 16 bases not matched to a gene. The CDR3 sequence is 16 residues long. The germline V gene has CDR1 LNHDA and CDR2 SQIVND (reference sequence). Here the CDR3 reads CASSTHPSRQGMEQYF. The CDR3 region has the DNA TGTGCCAGTAGTACCCATCCCTCGAGACAGGGAATGGAGCAGTACTTC.

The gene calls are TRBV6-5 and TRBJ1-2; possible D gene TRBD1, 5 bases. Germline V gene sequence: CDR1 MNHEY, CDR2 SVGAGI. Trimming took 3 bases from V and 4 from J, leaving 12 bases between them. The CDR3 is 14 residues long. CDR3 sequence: CASSYAGVPYGYTF. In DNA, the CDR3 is TGTGCCAGCAGTTATGCGGGGGTCCCCTATGGCTACACCTTC.

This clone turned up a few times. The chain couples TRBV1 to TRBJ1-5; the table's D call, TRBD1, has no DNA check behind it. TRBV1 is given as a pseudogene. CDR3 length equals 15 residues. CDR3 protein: CTSSQGRQANQPQHF. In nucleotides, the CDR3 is TGCACCAGCAGCCAAGGAAGACAGGCTAATCAGCCCCAGCATTTT.

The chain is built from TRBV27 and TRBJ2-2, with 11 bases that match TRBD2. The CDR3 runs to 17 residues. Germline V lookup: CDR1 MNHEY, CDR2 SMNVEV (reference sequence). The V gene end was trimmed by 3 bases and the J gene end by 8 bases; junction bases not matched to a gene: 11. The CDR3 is CASSLQGLAGPGGELFF. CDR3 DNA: TGTGCCAGCAGTTTGCAAGGACTAGCGGGCCCGGGGGGGGAGCTGTTTTTT.

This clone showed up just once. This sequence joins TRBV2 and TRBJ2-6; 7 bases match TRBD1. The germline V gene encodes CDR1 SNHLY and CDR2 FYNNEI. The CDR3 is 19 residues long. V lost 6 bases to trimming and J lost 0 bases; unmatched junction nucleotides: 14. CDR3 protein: CASSRFPTGSSSGANVLTF. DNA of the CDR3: TGTGCCAGCAGCCGCTTCCCGACAGGGTCCTCCTCTGGGGCCAACGTCCTGACTTTC.

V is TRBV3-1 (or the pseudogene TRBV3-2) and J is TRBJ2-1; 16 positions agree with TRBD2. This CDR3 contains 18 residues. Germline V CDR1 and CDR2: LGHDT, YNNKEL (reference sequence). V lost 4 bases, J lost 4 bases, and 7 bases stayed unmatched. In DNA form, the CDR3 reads TGTGCCAGCAGCCCGGGACTAGCGGGGGGGCTAAGGTACAATGAGCAGTTCTTC. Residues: CASSPGLAGGLRYNEQFF.